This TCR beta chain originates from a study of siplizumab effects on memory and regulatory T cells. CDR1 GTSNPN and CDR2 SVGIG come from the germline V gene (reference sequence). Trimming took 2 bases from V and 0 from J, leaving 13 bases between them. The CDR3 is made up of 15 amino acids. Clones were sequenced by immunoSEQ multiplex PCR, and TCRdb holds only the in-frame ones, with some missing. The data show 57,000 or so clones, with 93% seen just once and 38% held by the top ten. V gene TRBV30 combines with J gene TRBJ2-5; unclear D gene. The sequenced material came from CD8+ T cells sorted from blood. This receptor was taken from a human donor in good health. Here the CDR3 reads CAWSPGWDDQETQYF. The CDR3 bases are TGTGCCTGGAGTCCGGGTTGGGATGACCAAGAGACCCAGTACTTC.